This TCR beta chain emerged from a study of blood T cell repertoires in COVID-19. There are 17 residues in the CDR3. Germline CDR1 reads MNHNY; CDR2 reads SVGAGI (reference sequence). The ends lost 5 bases at V and 5 bases at J; junction bases unmatched: 16. The method was immunoSEQ multiplex PCR; TCRdb's version includes in-frame clones alone and lacks a portion of them. The sample gives 25,000 to 35,000 clones, approximately 90% of which show up once; roughly 5% is in the top ten. This clone occurred once. The clonotype originates from a man aged 55 to 70 with active COVID-19. The chain couples TRBV6-6 to TRBJ2-7, with TRBD2 matching 9 bases. Sample: peripheral blood. Here the CDR3 reads CASSPRAGGLAVNEQYF. The CDR3 region has the DNA TGTGCCAGCAGTCCCCGAGCGGGGGGACTCGCCGTAAACGAGCAGTACTTC.